A selection of T cell receptor beta chains follows, all from one sample in a study of T-cell memory formation after mild COVID-19. MiXCR, run by TCRdb on the 5' RACE reads, gives a single entry per CDR3 protein. This sample has roughly 580,000 distinct CDR3 sequences, with over 15% found just once. Sequenced: PBMCs or a T cell subset sorted from them (not recorded which). The source of these receptors is an adult woman who had mild COVID-19 (a few samples of this study predate the infection). Cell type and time point are not known. Each CDR3 is given with its conserved first and last residue. D genes are given only for firm matches. Size is omitted from some rows. Given values are once, few, many or a class for expanded clones.

TRBJ2-7,TRBV20-1,NA,NA,TGCAGTGCCCGGGGTAGGGGTCTTTACGAGCAGTACTTC,CSARGRGLYEQYF
TRBJ2-2,TRBV4-3,NA,NA,TGCGCCAGCAGCCAAGAAGTTGGGAGGAACACCGGGGAGCTGTTTTTT,CASSQEVGRNTGELFF
TRBJ2-1,TRBV5-1,NA,few,TGCGCCAGCAGCTTCCCCCCCGGGGCGACCTACAATGAGCAGTTCTTC,CASSFPPGATYNEQFF
TRBJ2-1,TRBV29-1,TRBD2,NA,TGCAGCGTTGGGAGTGGACTAGCGGGCCTCAGCTCCTACAATGAGCAGTTCTTC,CSVGSGLAGLSSYNEQFF
TRBJ1-4,TRBV9,TRBD1,few,TGTGCCAGCAGCGTAGAAGGGACAGCGAATGAAAAACTGTTTTTT,CASSVEGTANEKLFF
TRBJ2-7,TRBV20-1,NA,few,TGCAGTGCTAGCCAGGGCGAATCCTACGAGCAGTACTTC,CSASQGESYEQYF
TRBJ1-2,TRBV5-6,NA,NA,TGTGCCAGCAGCTTGGAGGGAGGGCCCGGGTATGGCTACACCTTC,CASSLEGGPGYGYTF
TRBJ1-6,TRBV7-2,NA,few,TGTGCCAGCAGTTCCCCATCGGACTGGTCACCCCTCCACTTT,CASSSPSDWSPLHF
TRBJ2-6,TRBV7-7,NA,many,TGTGCTAGCAGCCCTCTTGTCTCTGGGGCCAACGTCCTGACTTTC,CASSPLVSGANVLTF
TRBJ2-1,TRBV14,NA,NA,TGTGCCAGCAGCCAACTGGGCGGGATCTACAATGAGCAGTTCTTC,CASSQLGGIYNEQFF
TRBJ2-7,TRBV5-1,TRBD2,NA,TGCGCCAGCAGCTTGGGACTAGCGGGAGCGCAACCCTACGAGCAGTACTTC,CASSLGLAGAQPYEQYF
TRBJ1-3,TRBV6-1,NA,NA,TGTGCCAGCACCCCTCTGGAGGGGAAGGCTGGAAACACCATATATTTT,CASTPLEGKAGNTIYF
TRBJ2-5,TRBV12-3/TRBV12-4,TRBD2,few,TGTGCCAGCAGCTGGACTAGCGGGGAGCAAGAGACCCAGTACTTC,CASSWTSGEQETQYF
TRBJ1-5,TRBV9,NA,once,TGTGCCAGCAGCGTTACAGATAGCAATCAGCCCCAGCATTTT,CASSVTDSNQPQHF
TRBJ2-3,TRBV6-1,NA,NA,TGTGCCAGCAGCGCTACTTTTAGCCCCGGGAATACGCAGTATTTT,CASSATFSPGNTQYF
TRBJ2-2,TRBV20-1,TRBD1,few,TGCAGTGCTAGAGATGGGACAGGGGTTAGCACCGGGGAGCTGTTTTTT,CSARDGTGVSTGELFF
TRBJ1-5,TRBV10-3,TRBD1,few,TGTGCCATCAAGGGACAGGGGGCGAATCAGCCCCAGCATTTT,CAIKGQGANQPQHF
TRBJ2-7,TRBV7-9,TRBD1,few,TGTGCCAGCAGCTTAGGGCAGGGGGCTCCGTCTTCCTACGAGCAGTACTTC,CASSLGQGAPSSYEQYF
TRBJ2-7,TRBV7-2,TRBD1,few,TGTGCCAGCAGCTTAGACAGGGGGTCCCTTATCTACGAGCAGTACTTC,CASSLDRGSLIYEQYF
TRBJ1-6,TRBV4-1,NA,many,TGCGCCAGCAGCGTAACTAATTCACCCCTCCACTTT,CASSVTNSPLHF
TRBJ2-6,TRBV24-1,TRBD1,NA,TGTGCCACCAGTGATCCCGGGACAGGGGGCTCTGGGGCCAACGTCCTGACTTTC,CATSDPGTGGSGANVLTF
TRBJ2-2,TRBV4-3,TRBD2,NA,TGCGCCAGCAGTTTCCCCCCGGGGCTAGCGGAATGGACCGGGGAGCTGTTTTTT,CASSFPPGLAEWTGELFF
TRBJ2-7,TRBV2,TRBD1,few,TGTGCCAGCGTCCGGCAAACAGGGGGTTCGGGCGAGCAGTACTTC,CASVRQTGGSGEQYF
TRBJ2-2,TRBV7-2,NA,few,TGTGCCAGCAAGGAGGGGTTAGGCGCAGCGAACACCGGGGAGCTGTTTTTT,CASKEGLGAANTGELFF
TRBJ2-1,TRBV4-3,NA,NA,TGCGCCAGCAGCCAAACTAGTAACTCCTACAATGAGCAGTTCTTC,CASSQTSNSYNEQFF
TRBJ1-3,TRBV7-8,TRBD1,few,TGTGCCAGCAGCTCTCGACAGGGGGCCAGTGGAAACACCATATATTTT,CASSSRQGASGNTIYF
TRBJ2-7,TRBV18,TRBD2,few,TGTGCCAGCTCACCTTCCGGGAGGAGTGACTACGAGCAGTACTTC,CASSPSGRSDYEQYF
TRBJ2-2,TRBV3-1,TRBD1,few,TGTGCCAGCAGCCACCTTAATCCGGGACAGGGGGCCATCGGGGAGCTGTTTTTT,CASSHLNPGQGAIGELFF
TRBJ2-1,TRBV6-5,TRBD2,NA,TGTGCCAGCAGTAGACGGACTAGCGGGGGGGAACTGAAAAATGAGCAGTTCTTC,CASSRRTSGGELKNEQFF
TRBJ1-5,TRBV20-1,NA,NA,TGCAGTGCTAGAAAGGGAGATAGCAATCAGCCCCAGCATTTT,CSARKGDSNQPQHF
TRBJ2-7,TRBV5-1,TRBD2,NA,TGCGCCAGCTCCTCCGGGACTAGCGGGAGGATCTACGAGCAGTACTTC,CASSSGTSGRIYEQYF
TRBJ2-1,TRBV6-2/TRBV6-3,TRBD2,NA,TGTGCCAGCAGACCGGGACTAGCGGGCAAGAGCTCCTACAATGAGCAGTTCTTC,CASRPGLAGKSSYNEQFF
TRBJ1-1,TRBV7-2,NA,few,TGTGCCAGCAGCCGACTACCGCAGGGGATGAACACTGAAGCTTTCTTT,CASSRLPQGMNTEAFF
TRBJ2-1,TRBV9,TRBD2,few,TGTGCCAGCAGCGTAGTAGCTAGCGGGGGGAGGTACAATGAGCAGTTCTTC,CASSVVASGGRYNEQFF
TRBJ2-7,TRBV29-1,NA,once,TGCAGCGTTGCGGTTAACTCCTACGAGCAGTACTTC,CSVAVNSYEQYF
TRBJ2-7,TRBV12-3/TRBV12-4,NA,many,TGTGCCAGCAGTCCCACCGACAGGATCCTTTACGAGCAGTACTTC,CASSPTDRILYEQYF
TRBJ1-6,TRBV11-2,NA,few,TGTGCCAGCAGCTTAGCCGGGGGGGCAACCCTCCACTTT,CASSLAGGATLHF
TRBJ2-7,TRBV30,NA,NA,TGTGCCTGGAGTGTAAACCCGAGGTCCTACGAGCAGTACTTC,CAWSVNPRSYEQYF
TRBJ1-5,TRBV12-3/TRBV12-4,TRBD1,few,TGTGCCAGCAGCCCCGGGACAGGGGGCGCCAATCAGCCCCAGCATTTT,CASSPGTGGANQPQHF
TRBJ2-2,TRBV14,TRBD2,NA,TGTGCCAGCAGCCAAGACCGGCTAGCGGGGCTCACCGGGGAGCTGTTTTTT,CASSQDRLAGLTGELFF
TRBJ2-5,TRBV7-9,NA,few,TGTGCCAGCACCACCGACTGGGACCAAGAGACCCAGTACTTC,CASTTDWDQETQYF
TRBJ2-1,TRBV5-1,TRBD1,NA,TGCGCCAGCCTACCAGGGGGCCGCTCCTACAATGAGCAGTTCTTC,CASLPGGRSYNEQFF
TRBJ2-1,TRBV20-1,NA,NA,TGCAGTGCCGCCGGAGAGGGTAGGAATGAGCAGTTCTTC,CSAAGEGRNEQFF
TRBJ2-5,TRBV4-1,NA,many,TGCGCCAGCAGCCAAGGGCTGGGAGAGACCCAGTACTTC,CASSQGLGETQYF
TRBJ2-3,TRBV5-8,NA,few,TGTGCCAGCAGCTTGGGAGCCGTGATCGGGGTTTCTTTGGATACGCAGTATTTT,CASSLGAVIGVSLDTQYF
TRBJ1-3,TRBV29-1,NA,NA,TGCAGCGTTGGTGGCGGATCTGGAAACACCATATATTTT,CSVGGGSGNTIYF
TRBJ2-3,TRBV24-1,NA,NA,TGTGCCACCAGTGATTGGGCAGATACGCAGTATTTT,CATSDWADTQYF
TRBJ2-2,TRBV4-1,NA,NA,TGCGCCAGCAGCCAACCGGGCGGGTTCCGAGGTCTGTTTTTT,CASSQPGGFRGLFF
TRBJ2-3,TRBV4-2,NA,few,TGTGCCAGCAGCCCTAGCTTCGAACTCACAGATACGCAGTATTTT,CASSPSFELTDTQYF
TRBJ2-1,TRBV9,TRBD2,NA,TGTGCCAGCAGCGTACGGGAGGCCTACAATGAGCAGTTCTTC,CASSVREAYNEQFF
TRBJ1-2,TRBV7-2,NA,many,TGTGCCAGCAGCTTAGCCGGCAGCGCCAACTATGGCTACACCTTC,CASSLAGSANYGYTF
TRBJ2-7,TRBV27,NA,few,TGTGCCAGCAGTTGGAGAAGGGGAATCTACGAGCAGTACTTC,CASSWRRGIYEQYF
TRBJ1-2,TRBV5-1,NA,NA,TGCGCCAGCAGCTTGGATGGGGCAGCCAACTATGGCTACACCTTC,CASSLDGAANYGYTF